A single sample gave rise to the 16 T cell receptor beta chains below, sequenced in a study of technical replicates of blood from a few donors (dated by TCRdb to 2016 to 2017). Libraries were made using the immunoSEQ multiplex PCR assay. TCRdb took this table from immuneACCESS and kept in-frame rearrangements with V and J called. Such tables lack part of the clones; where checked against another copy, unresolved V genes explain under half of the gap, and the rest is unexplained. Recorded for this sample are 65,000 to 95,000 clones; roughly 93% of them occurred a single time. Clones ranked in the top ten supply 0.25% to 0.3% of the sample. Sequencing input: T cells isolated from PBMCs. The receptors come from a human donor in good health.

This clone appeared once. The V gene is TRBV5-6, the J gene TRBJ2-1; 11 bases map to TRBD2. The CDR3 extends over 18 amino acids. V dropped 4 bases and J dropped 3; count of bases not matched to a gene: 12. The germline gives CDR1 SGHDT, CDR2 YYEEEE. CDR3 protein: CASSHTSGGYSFYNEQFF. The CDR3 region has the DNA TGTGCCAGCAGCCATACTAGCGGGGGCTACTCATTCTACAATGAGCAGTTCTTC.

The CDR3 DNA is TGTGCCAGCAGCTTCGGGGGGGCTCTCTCCTACAATGAGCAGTTCTTC. This sequence encodes CASSFGGALSYNEQFF. This rearrangement joins TRBV7-2 to TRBJ2-1; 8 bases align to TRBD2. The V and J ends lost 3 bases and 0 bases, in that order; junction bases with no gene match: 4. The CDR3 totals 16 residues. Germline V gene sequence: CDR1 SGHTA, CDR2 FQGNSA.

The chain has TRBV5-1 and TRBJ2-2; 7 bases agree with TRBD2. The germline CDR1 and CDR2 sequences are SGHRS and YFSETQ. V trimming: 2 bases; J trimming: 4 bases; junction bases outside the gene matches: 14. There are 18 residues in the CDR3. The CDR3 loop reads CASSFGYGRATRTGELFF. The DNA of the CDR3 is TGCGCCAGCAGCTTCGGGTATGGGAGGGCTACACGCACCGGGGAGCTGTTTTTT.

DNA for the CDR3: TGTGCCAGCAGAAGGACTCCCTCCTACAATGAGCAGTTCTTC. The encoded protein is CASRRTPSYNEQFF. The chain has TRBV6-4 and TRBJ2-1; D may be TRBD2 (5 bases). Between the trimmed V and J ends, which lost 6 bases and 0 bases, there was a span of 9 bases. The CDR3 is made up of 14 amino acids. Germline CDR1 and CDR2: MRHNA and SNTAGT.

J is TRBJ1-1 and V is TRBV6-1; TRBD1 agrees at 7 bases. Germline CDR1 MNHNS, CDR2 SASEGT. This CDR3 comprises 12 residues. Trimming took 6 bases from V and 6 from J; bases not matched to a gene: 4. CDR3 in DNA: TGTGCCAGCAGGGCCCAGGGGGCTGAAGCTTTCTTT. The encoded protein is CASRAQGAEAFF.

This sequence joins TRBV7-9 and TRBJ1-1, with TRBD1 identical over 8 bases. Trimming cost V 5 bases and J 6 bases; bases outside gene matches: 11. Germline lookup yields CDR1 SEHNR and CDR2 FQNEAQ (reference sequence). CDR3 length: 15 residues. The DNA of the CDR3 is TGTGCCAGCAGCCCAGCGGACAGGGAATATTCTGAAGCTTTCTTT. It codes for CASSPADREYSEAFF. The variable domain in full, with the rest retrieved from reference TRBV7-9 and TRBJ1-1, is DTGVSQNPRHKITKRGQNVTFRCDPISEHNRLYWYRQTLGQGPEFLTYFQNEAQLEKSRLLSDRFSAERPKGSFSTLEIQRTEQGDSAMYLCASSPADREYSEAFFGQGTRLTVV.

This rearrangement joins TRBV6-1 to TRBJ1-2; no firm D call. The V gene lost 2 bases and the J gene lost 3 bases, with 16 bases spanning the gap. The CDR3 runs to 16 residues. Germline V gene lookup returns CDR1 MNHNS and CDR2 SASEGT. The CDR3 DNA reads as TGTGCCAGCAGTGAATATTTGGCCTTGAGGGACTATGGCTACACCTTC. Translating gives CASSEYLALRDYGYTF.

V gene TRBV7-6 combines with J gene TRBJ1-1; maybe TRBD1 (5 bases). The V end lost 5 bases, the J end lost 1 base, and 14 bases lay between the germline ends. The CDR3 length is 15 residues. CDR1 and CDR2 from the germline V gene are SGHVS and FNYEAQ. CDR3 sequence: CASSAKGLKNTEAFF. The CDR3 region has the DNA TGTGCCAGCAGCGCCAAGGGACTGAAGAACACTGAAGCTTTCTTT.

Worth noting for this clone: Germline and junction disagree at one end, which may indicate a read error. The chain employs TRBV7-7 and TRBJ2-5; 8 nucleotides agree with TRBD2. This CDR3 is built from 14 residues. Germline V gives CDR1 SSHAT, CDR2 FNYEAQ (reference sequence). This chain's CDR3 is CASSFGGAEETQYF. In nucleotides, the CDR3 is TGTGCTAGCAGCTTCGGGGGGGCAGAAGAGACCCAGTACTTC.

The J gene is TRBJ2-7, the V gene TRBV6-5; the D gene is possibly TRBD2 (5 bases). The CDR3 spans 15 residues. Looked up from germline, CDR1 is MNHEY and CDR2 is SVGAGI. V gave up 5 bases and J gave up 6 bases, with 20 bases separating them. CDR3: CASSQFGIRESEQYF. In DNA form, the CDR3 reads TGTGCCAGCAGTCAGTTCGGAATACGGGAATCCGAGCAGTACTTC.

V usage is TRBV5-1 and J usage is TRBJ1-6; TRBD1 matches 8 bases. The CDR3 length is 15 residues. With V trimmed by 4 bases and J by 10 bases, 10 bases remained unmatched. Per the germline V gene, CDR1 is SGHRS and CDR2 is YFSETQ. CDR3 sequence (DNA): TGCGCCAGCAGCGCAGGACAGGGTCTGGGGTCACCCCTCCACTTT. The encoded protein is CASSAGQGLGSPLHF.

The chain has TRBV28 and TRBJ1-5, with TRBD1 matching over 7 bases. The CDR3 contains 13 residues. CDR1 is MDHEN, CDR2 SYDVKM, per germline. Germline trimming cut 3 bases from V and 6 bases from J; bases unmatched to any gene: 2. CDR3 coding DNA: TGTGCCAGCAGTTTTAGGGGGCGTCAGCCCCAGCATTTT. Amino acids: CASSFRGRQPQHF.

The chain employs TRBV4-2 and TRBJ2-2, with D possibly being TRBD2 (7 bases). The length of the CDR3 is 17 residues. The V end was cut by 0 bases, the J end by 4 bases, with 15 bases between. CDR1 is LGHNA, CDR2 YNFKEQ, per germline. The CDR3 reads CASSQEALRGGTGELFF. CDR3 sequence (DNA): TGTGCCAGCAGCCAAGAAGCTCTTAGGGGGGGCACCGGGGAGCTGTTTTTT.

The chain carries TRBV2 and TRBJ2-7; D is perhaps TRBD2 (5 bases). From germline, CDR1 is SNHLY and CDR2 FYNNEI. V was trimmed by 8 bases and J by 2 bases, leaving 7 bases between them. This CDR3 has 11 amino acids. The CDR3 DNA is TGTGCCAGCGGAGGAGCCTACGAGCAGTACTTC. It translates to CASGGAYEQYF.

This CDR3 reads CASSLGTGGTWAGEKLFF. Here the CDR3 DNA reads TGTGCCAGCAGCTTGGGGACAGGGGGTACGTGGGCTGGTGAAAAACTGTTTTTT. The rearrangement uses TRBV5-8 and TRBJ1-4, with TRBD1 matching 10 bases. The CDR3 has 18 residues. Losses at the gene ends were 0 bases for V and 7 bases for J; bases not matched to a gene: 12. CDR1 SGHTS and CDR2 YDEGEE come from the germline V gene. Using reference TRBV5-8 and TRBJ1-4 for the parts outside the CDR3, the full variable domain is EAGVTQSPTHLIKTRGQQATLRCSPISGHTSVYWYQQALGLGLQFLLWYDEGEERNRGNFPPRFSGRQFPNYSSELNVNALELEDSALYLCASSLGTGGTWAGEKLFFGSGTQLSVL.

V and J are TRBV30 and TRBJ2-3, with 9 bases that match TRBD2. The CDR3 runs 12 residues. V gave up 5 bases and J gave up 4 bases; unmatched junction bases: 1. In germline, CDR1 is GTSNPN, CDR2 SVGIG (reference sequence). The CDR3 nucleotides read TGTGCCTGGGGCGGGGGGGCAGATACGCAGTATTTT. It encodes CAWGGGADTQYF.